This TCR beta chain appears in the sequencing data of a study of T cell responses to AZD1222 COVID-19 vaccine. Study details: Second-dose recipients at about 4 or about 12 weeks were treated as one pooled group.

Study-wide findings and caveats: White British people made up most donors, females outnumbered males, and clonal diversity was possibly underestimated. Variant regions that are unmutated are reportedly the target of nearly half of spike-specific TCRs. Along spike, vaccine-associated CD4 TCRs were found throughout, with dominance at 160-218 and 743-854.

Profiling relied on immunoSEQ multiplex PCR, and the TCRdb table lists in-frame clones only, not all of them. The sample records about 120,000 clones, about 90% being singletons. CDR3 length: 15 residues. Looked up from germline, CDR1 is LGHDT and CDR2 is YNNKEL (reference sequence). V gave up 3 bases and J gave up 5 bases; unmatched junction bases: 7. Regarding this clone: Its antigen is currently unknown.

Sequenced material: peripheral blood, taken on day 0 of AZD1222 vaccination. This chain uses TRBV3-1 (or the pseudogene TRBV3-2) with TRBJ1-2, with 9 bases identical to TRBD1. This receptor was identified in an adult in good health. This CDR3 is CASSQRDRVGYGYTF. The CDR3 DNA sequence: TGTGCCAGCAGCCAGAGGGACAGGGTTGGGTATGGCTACACCTTC.